This is a list of T cell receptor beta chains from one sample in a study of long-term antiretroviral therapy in people with HIV. Some clones are missing from TCRdb's copy, which holds only in-frame ones; the method was immunoSEQ multiplex PCR. The repertoire holds around 30,000 clones, with 85% as singletons. Sequencing used unsorted PBMCs, obtained 2.3 years after starting antiretroviral therapy. Receptor source: a middle-aged man with HIV. The conserved cysteine and the conserved F or W are not part of the CDR3 here.

TRBV5-6,ASSLSDRVGYEQY
TRBV15,ATSRDQRAGTGKQY
TRBV4-1,ASSHLGRQPEQF
TRBV18,ASSPPSGNTEAF
TRBV19,ASTGTGTHNEQF
TRBV27,ASSFHLAGGSNTGELF
TRBV6-5,ASSYSGAVNYGYT
TRBV6-6,ASSYGHNEQF
TRBV27,ASSIRTSGTNTGELF
TRBV11-2,ASSLRGTGAGANVLT
TRBV11-2,ASSLPGQGQWLGNTIY
TRBV19,ATRSGTVKTGNTIY
TRBV6-1,ASSGGSGFETQY
TRBV11-3,ASSVGSGYEQY
TRBV15,ATSRGGRDEQY
TRBV5-1,ASSLDGFISSGETQY
TRBV7-2,ASSLDGTGDSPLH
TRBV10-3,AISVGDYGYT
TRBV30,AWSLLAGVRDEQF
TRBV7-8,ASSLVLAGGEDTQY
TRBV6-4,APYPEGTEAF
TRBV4-1,ASSQDRDSPHSPLH
TRBV5-5,ASSLRDTDTQY
TRBV2,ASRGGQVLLGVDSGNTIY
TRBV6-5,ASSYSIQGNTIY
TRBV12-5,ASGLSPRGLRGETQY
TRBV25-1,ASNKEGNTEAF
TRBV7-8,ASSLGGGIREEQY
TRBV5-4,ASSLADRRVQY
TRBV5-4,ASSLAGAVGGETQY
TRBV19,ASSFDRGRTGELF
TRBV29-1,SVAGGGEKLF
TRBV10-2,ASSVWGNTEAF
TRBV2,ASSESWGSNQPQH
TRBV6-1,AAVTSGSYEQY
TRBV7-3,ASSLGLNTGELF
TRBV5-8,ASSFWESSGGAVGYT
TRBV2,ASRQGLNQPQH
TRBV9,ASSGQGNEQF
TRBV4-1,ASSQEMTGVGEKLF
TRBV6-6,ASSYSGDNEQY
TRBV18,ASSPIAVWEPNTEAF
TRBV11-3,ASSLESRHEQY
TRBV6-5,ASSPGGQGIFQF
TRBV4-2,ASSLTDGVTEAF
TRBV29-1,SVMGFEAF
TRBV9,ASSVVSGRTYNEQF
TRBV4-1,ASSQDPRQGVHNSPLH
TRBV5-1,ASREALNSLYGYT
TRBV6-6,ASTTGNYNSPLH
TRBV9,ASSRDPNSGTSTDTQY
TRBV5-1,ASSLVRPTVADTQY
TRBV21-1,ASRAPRTGATGNTIY
TRBV10-1,ASSGIPATGELF
TRBV12-5,ASGFQQGINNEQF
TRBV4-1,ASSQDGGTAAYEQY
TRBV11-3,ASSLGGRYGYT
TRBV9,ASSVGTGGDEQY
TRBV30,AWRPGTFANYGYT